The present TCR beta chain was sequenced within a study of OX40 agonist ivuxolimab in advanced cancers. As for the study in general: Every 2 weeks, ivuxolimab was infused into the patients intravenously at between 0.01 and 10 mg/kg.

Blood sampling was done at baseline, cycle 4 day 1, and cycle 7 day 1. Notes on the study in general: Averaged across samples, CD8+ T cells carried more expanded clones than CD4+ did. The expanded peripheral T cells' antigen specificity was not determined.

The CDR3 is made up of 15 amino acids. Trimming removed 6 bases at V and 4 bases at J, with 17 bases between. Looked up from germline, CDR1 is SEHNR and CDR2 is FQNEAQ (reference sequence). Repertoires were generated with immunoSEQ multiplex PCR, while TCRdb's copy carries only in-frame clones and drops some. The sample lists 55,000 to 65,000 clones; approximately 86% were seen once. As for this clone: Antigen specificity is unknown.

This clonotype originated in an adult with an advanced solid tumor such as melanoma, head and neck, liver or kidney cancer. This material consisted of CD4+ or CD8+ T cells sorted from blood, taken in a trial of the OX40 agonist ivuxolimab. The genes are TRBV7-9 and TRBJ2-3; TRBD1 or TRBD2 may be the D gene (5 bases each). The CDR3 spells CASRREGVVPDTQYF. The CDR3 bases are TGTGCCAGCAGGAGGGAAGGGGTGGTCCCAGATACGCAGTATTTT.